The rows below give T cell receptor beta chains drawn from one sample of a study of CD8 T cells in Susac syndrome. MiXCR, applied by TCRdb to the immunoSEQ multiplex PCR reads, yields one record per CDR3 protein. Of 110,000 to 150,000 distinct CDR3 sequences detected, 94% appear once; the ten largest clones hold 0.25% to 0.3%. The sample comprised CD8+ T cells from PBMCs. These receptors were collected from a human donor in good health. Each CDR3 is given with its conserved first and last residue. D genes are given only for firm matches. Only some rows state a clone size, as once, few, many or a class for expanded clones.

length	D	J	V	size	CDR3	DNA
16	TRBD1	TRBJ1-2	TRBV25-1	.	CASSEADRGGHYGYTF	TGTGCCAGCAGTGAAGCTGACAGGGGGGGCCACTATGGCTACACCTTC
9	.	TRBJ2-7	TRBV15	.	CATHWEQYF	TGTGCCACCCATTGGGAGCAGTACTTC
15	.	TRBJ2-7	TRBV9	.	CASSVGLSGSYEQYF	TGTGCCAGCAGCGTTGGTCTGTCAGGCTCCTACGAGCAGTACTTC
13	.	TRBJ2-7	TRBV15	.	CATSRSTSYEQYF	TGTGCCACCAGCAGATCGACTAGTTACGAGCAGTACTTC
13	.	TRBJ2-2	TRBV20-1	.	CSAREEDTGELFF	TGCAGTGCTAGAGAAGAAGACACCGGGGAGCTGTTTTTT
12	.	TRBJ2-1	TRBV28	.	CASSPTLREQFF	TGTGCCAGCAGTCCAACACTACGTGAGCAGTTCTTC
12	TRBD2	TRBJ2-1	TRBV12-3/TRBV12-4	.	CASRWGGTMQFF	TGTGCCAGCAGGTGGGGCGGGACTATGCAGTTCTTC
15	TRBD2	TRBJ2-7	TRBV2	.	CASLERASGRTEQYF	TGTGCCAGCCTTGAAAGGGCTAGCGGGAGAACCGAGCAGTACTTC
18	.	TRBJ1-5	TRBV30	.	CAWSVTGTNGPWGQPQHF	TGTGCCTGGAGTGTAACCGGGACAAATGGGCCCTGGGGCCAGCCCCAGCATTTT
15	.	TRBJ2-1	TRBV12-3/TRBV12-4	.	CASSFSREKGNEQFF	TGTGCCAGCAGTTTCTCCCGGGAGAAAGGCAATGAGCAGTTCTTC
14	.	TRBJ2-3	TRBV27	.	CASSPLPSKDTQYF	TGTGCCAGCAGTCCCCTCCCTAGCAAAGATACGCAGTATTTT
13	.	TRBJ1-1	TRBV19	.	CASQNAGDTEAFF	TGTGCCAGTCAAAACGCGGGGGACACTGAAGCTTTCTTT
14	TRBD2	TRBJ2-7	TRBV7-9	.	CASSWTSEAGEQYF	TGTGCCAGCAGCTGGACTAGCGAGGCGGGCGAGCAGTACTTC
14	TRBD1	TRBJ2-1	TRBV11-3	few	CASSRTGNYNEQFF	TGTGCCAGCTCAAGGACAGGGAACTACAATGAGCAGTTCTTC
13	.	TRBJ2-1	TRBV20-1	.	CSASWAGDNEQFF	TGCAGTGCTAGCTGGGCAGGAGACAATGAGCAGTTCTTC
13	.	TRBJ1-5	TRBV30	.	CAWSRDHNQPQHF	TGTGCCTGGAGCAGGGATCACAATCAGCCCCAGCATTTT
12	.	TRBJ2-1	TRBV18	.	CASSSLYNEQFF	TGTGCCAGCTCATCCTTATACAATGAGCAGTTCTTC
14	.	TRBJ1-2	TRBV29-1	.	CSGGTGTDGYGYTF	TGCAGCGGGGGGACCGGGACGGACGGGTATGGCTACACCTTC
15	.	TRBJ2-7	TRBV15	.	CATSRGVFGTYEQYF	TGTGCCACCAGCAGAGGAGTTTTCGGGACTTACGAGCAGTACTTC
14	TRBD1	TRBJ2-7	TRBV27	.	CASRWSGGPYEQYF	TGTGCCAGCCGTTGGTCAGGGGGCCCCTACGAGCAGTACTTC
16	TRBD2	TRBJ2-1	TRBV9	.	CASSVDAGGGDNEQFF	TGTGCCAGCAGCGTAGATGCGGGAGGGGGGGACAATGAGCAGTTCTTC
11	.	TRBJ1-2	TRBV20-1	.	CSASDDYGYTF	TGCAGTGCTAGTGACGACTATGGCTACACCTTC
14	.	TRBJ1-4	TRBV20-1	.	CSALQTVQNEKLFF	TGCAGTGCCCTACAAACGGTCCAGAATGAAAAACTGTTTTTT
14	.	TRBJ2-4	TRBV20-1	.	CSASLSRIKNIQYF	TGCAGTGCTTCCTTGAGCAGGATCAAAAACATTCAGTACTTC
15	TRBD1	TRBJ2-3	TRBV7-9	.	CASSTGQGAGDTQYF	TGTGCCAGCAGCACGGGACAGGGGGCAGGAGATACGCAGTATTTT
17	TRBD2	TRBJ2-3	TRBV5-1	.	CASSGLAGALRTDTQYF	TGCGCCAGCAGCGGACTAGCGGGGGCACTGCGCACAGATACGCAGTATTTT
16	TRBD2	TRBJ2-1	TRBV24-1	.	CATSPDREVSYNEQFF	TGTGCCACCAGTCCGGATCGGGAGGTCTCATACAATGAGCAGTTCTTC
13	.	TRBJ2-7	TRBV7-7	.	CASSLDTSYEQYF	TGTGCTAGCAGCTTAGACACCTCCTACGAGCAGTACTTC
12	TRBD2	TRBJ2-1	TRBV7-9	.	CASSLVGGKQFF	TGTGCCAGCAGCTTAGTGGGGGGGAAGCAGTTCTTC
17	.	TRBJ1-1	TRBV27	.	CASSLGLGMGLNTEAFF	TGTGCCAGCAGTTTAGGATTGGGGATGGGACTGAACACTGAAGCTTTCTTT
14	.	TRBJ2-7	TRBV9	.	CASSVGGTAYEQYF	TGTGCCAGCAGCGTAGGTGGGACGGCCTACGAGCAGTACTTC
14	TRBD2	TRBJ2-7	TRBV29-1	.	CSVESGGVSYEQYF	TGCAGCGTTGAGTCGGGAGGGGTCTCCTACGAGCAGTACTTC
14	.	TRBJ2-1	TRBV3-1	.	CASSRVGDYNEQFF	TGTGCCAGCAGCCGGGTCGGTGATTACAATGAGCAGTTCTTC
14	TRBD1	TRBJ2-5	TRBV4-3	.	CASSPDRGHETQYF	TGCGCCAGCAGCCCCGACAGGGGCCATGAGACCCAGTACTTC
13	.	TRBJ2-7	TRBV27	few	CASSLNTDYEQYF	TGTGCCAGCAGTTTAAATACAGACTACGAGCAGTACTTC
14	.	TRBJ2-1	TRBV12-3/TRBV12-4	.	CASSLAGGADEQFF	TGTGCCAGCAGTTTAGCAGGCGGGGCGGATGAGCAGTTCTTC
12	.	TRBJ2-1	TRBV27	few	CASSLQNNEQFF	TGTGCCAGCAGTTTACAGAACAATGAGCAGTTCTTC
15	TRBD1	TRBJ2-4	TRBV12-3/TRBV12-4	.	CASSRGQLGVNIQYF	TGTGCCAGCAGCAGGGGACAGCTAGGCGTAAACATTCAGTACTTC
12	TRBD1	TRBJ1-1	TRBV7-9	.	CASSWTGAEAFF	TGTGCCAGCAGCTGGACAGGGGCCGAAGCTTTCTTT
15	.	TRBJ2-1	TRBV7-9	once	CASSSRLGGLNEQFF	TGTGCCAGCAGCTCCCGGCTGGGAGGCCTCAATGAGCAGTTCTTC
15	TRBD2	TRBJ2-3	TRBV14	.	CASSGSGSFPDTQYF	TGTGCCAGCAGTGGGAGCGGGAGCTTCCCAGATACGCAGTATTTT
16	TRBD1	TRBJ2-7	TRBV4-3	.	CASSQYWQGEAYEQYF	TGCGCCAGCAGCCAGTACTGGCAGGGGGAAGCGTACGAGCAGTACTTC
13	.	TRBJ2-7	TRBV9	.	CASSVVPSYEQYF	TGTGCCAGCAGCGTAGTCCCCTCTTACGAGCAGTACTTC
13	.	TRBJ2-5	TRBV7-9	.	CASSAGPQETQYF	TGTGCCAGCAGTGCGGGGCCCCAAGAGACCCAGTACTTC
12	.	TRBJ2-1	TRBV20-1	.	CSARDPRDEQFF	TGCAGTGCTAGAGATCCCCGAGATGAGCAGTTCTTC
16	TRBD1	TRBJ1-2	TRBV20-1	.	CSARDEMDRGDYGYTF	TGCAGTGCTAGAGATGAAATGGACAGGGGTGACTATGGCTACACCTTC
13	.	TRBJ2-3	TRBV28	.	CASSFPDTDTQYF	TGTGCCAGCAGTTTCCCTGACACAGATACGCAGTATTTT
15	TRBD1	TRBJ1-5	TRBV7-2	few	CASSLAGGINQPQHF	TGTGCCAGCAGCTTGGCAGGGGGCATTAATCAGCCCCAGCATTTT
13	.	TRBJ1-5	TRBV19	.	CASSRLGVQPQHF	TGTGCCAGTAGTCGTTTGGGGGTTCAGCCCCAGCATTTT
17	TRBD2	TRBJ2-3	TRBV12-3/TRBV12-4	.	CASWGLAGEIFTDTQYF	TGTGCCAGCTGGGGACTAGCGGGAGAGATTTTCACAGATACGCAGTATTTT
14	.	TRBJ2-7	TRBV5-1	.	CASSLDRDTYEQYF	TGCGCCAGCAGCTTGGACCGGGACACCTACGAGCAGTACTTC